The clone carrying this T cell receptor (beta chain) has a handful of counts. This entry belongs to a study of T-cell reconstitution after alpha-beta-depleted transplantation in children. Unique molecular identifiers featured in how the TCRbeta library was prepared. TCRdb reprocessed the PCR reads with MiXCR, giving one entry per CDR3 protein. The sample has approximately 230,000 distinct CDR3 sequences, 20% to 30% seen once. This specimen was PBMCs, mostly from graft donor cells, taken 360 days after TCRalphabeta/CD19-depleted stem cell transplant. The TCR was taken from a female patient between 2 and 15 years old who had a stem cell transplant for congenital amegakaryocytic thrombocytopenia, so the T cells may come from the graft donor.

The CDR3 DNA follows: TGTGCCAGCAGTGAGGGACGCAGGGGGAATGAAAAACTGTTTTTT. Its protein product is CASSEGRRGNEKLFF. The chain is built from TRBV27 and TRBJ1-4, with 7 nucleotides matching TRBD1. Germline V gives CDR1 MNHEY, CDR2 SMNVEV (reference sequence). J gave up 5 bases and V 5 bases, and 8 bases lay outside the gene matches. The CDR3 extends over 15 amino acids. Combining the CDR3 with reference TRBV27 and TRBJ1-4 gives the whole variable domain EAQVTQNPRYLITVTGKKLTVTCSQNMNHEYMSWYRQDPGLGLRQIYYSMNVEVTDKGDVPEGYKVSRKEKRNFPLILESPSPNQTSLYFCASSEGRRGNEKLFFGSGTQLSVL.